Only a few counts were recorded for the clone carrying this T cell receptor beta chain. This sample stems from a study of control samples from healthy donors and cancer patients. Produced via immunoSEQ multiplex PCR; TCRdb's table is partial and in-frame only. Here the sample spans more than 75,000 clones, around 90% being singletons. The CDR3 extends over 15 amino acids. The germline gives CDR1 SGHTA, CDR2 FQGNSA. The V end was cut by 3 bases, the J end by 0 bases, with 9 bases between. The gene calls are TRBV7-2 and TRBJ1-3, with a weak D call TRBD1 (5 bases). The TCR was taken from a woman between 55 and 75 years old with head and neck cancer. Material: PBMCs. The CDR3: CASSLGLGSGNTIYF. CDR3 DNA: TGTGCCAGCAGCTTGGGACTGGGCTCTGGAAACACCATATATTTT.